The source of this T cell receptor (beta chain) is a study of T-cell memory formation after mild COVID-19. This clonotype was detected a few times. TCRdb called the 5' RACE reads again in MiXCR, with one record for every CDR3 protein. This sample has some 300,000 distinct CDR3 sequences; roughly 20% occur once, and the top ten carry 21%. The receptor was derived from a man between 18 and 29 years old who had mild COVID-19 (a few samples of this study predate the infection). Cell type and time point are not known. The sequenced sample was PBMCs or a T cell subset sorted from them (not recorded which).

Written as DNA, the CDR3 is TGTGCCAGCCGTGGACTAGCGTCCACCGGGGAGCTGTTTTTT. It translates to CASRGLASTGELFF. The chain carries TRBV6-5 and TRBJ2-2, with 9 bases that match TRBD2. The V gene end was trimmed by 8 bases and the J gene end by 4 bases; junction bases not matched to a gene: 5. Per germline, CDR1 MNHEY and CDR2 SVGAGI. This CDR3 comprises 14 residues.